This T cell receptor beta chain was profiled in a study of blood T cell repertoires in COVID-19 (TCRdb year 2020). Concerning the study at large: Samples covering the acute and convalescent phases of COVID-19 were provided by collaborators in the United States, Italy and Spain. The material from the prospective study consisted of cDNA or gDNA derived from T cells, B-cell-depleted T cells, or PBMCs. Deeply sampled blood TCRbeta repertoires from subjects exposed to, actively infected with, or recovered from COVID-19 were included in the dataset. The repertoires were released in a freely available public database meant as a resource for research on the immune response to SARS-CoV-2. The samples were drawn from the first 160 participants of the ongoing ImmuneRACE study and from 950 to 1,500 subjects provided by 6 global collaborators. A de-identified subject ID, COVID-19 status, age in years and sex were almost always included in the sample metadata. Where HLA class I and class II types were available, the types were taken from metadata supplied by the sample provider, not from assay-based typing.

Turning to this clone: What antigen it recognizes has not been identified. Germline is not matched at one junction end, which may reflect a read error.

Findings and caveats that apply to the study as a whole: The amount of clinical and demographic metadata varied by source and participant and was provided uncurated.

TCRbeta CDR3 regions were amplified from genomic DNA using the immunoSEQ Assay, a bias-controlled multiplex PCR. For the original study's pipeline: Within the assay, amplification of reference gene primers was used to estimate how many nucleated cells each sample contained. To quantify the absolute abundance of each unique TCRbeta CDR3 rearrangement, sequence reads were collapsed and filtered. For each sample, productive Simpson clonality was calculated as the square root of Simpson's diversity index across productive rearrangements. The table was pulled from immuneACCESS by TCRdb, which kept in-frame rearrangements only. Such tables lose some clones; where checked, under half of the loss comes from unresolved V genes, and the rest has no known cause. From that table come the V and J calls and clone size; the DNA was used to work out D and trimming. The sample table holds 20,000 to 25,000 clones, of which roughly 87% were seen once. Under 9.5% of the sample lies in the top ten.

The collaborating institutions used their own protocols to collect whole blood in K2EDTA tubes. For TCRbeta analysis, collaborator samples were shipped as frozen whole blood, as isolated PBMCs, or as DNA extracted from either sample type. The CDR3 has 15 amino acids, counting the end cysteine and phenylalanine. Kept here is only the CDR3 DNA, which spans 45 bases and is read in frame from base 1. Taken from the germline V gene, the CDR1 and CDR2 loops are SNHLY and FYNNEI. The clonotype originates from a human donor with active COVID-19. The donor label of this sample is uncertain. Sequencing was performed on peripheral blood. In this chain, TRBV2 is recombined with TRBJ2-1, with no confidently assigned D gene. Here the CDR3 is given as CASSEEVALYNEQFF. The nucleotide sequence is given as TGTGCCAGCAGCGAAGAAGTGGCCCTCTACAATGAGCAGTTCTTC.